This TCR beta chain emerged from a study of OX40 agonist ivuxolimab in advanced cancers. Study-level background: Patients were treated with ivuxolimab, an agonistic anti-OX40 (CD134) antibody. Antecedent anti-PD-1, anti-PD-L1 or anti-CTLA-4 therapy was permissible, with about 40% having received some. Study conclusions and caveats: Researchers report that CD8+ T cells had, on average, more expanded clones than CD4+.

Collection of blood occurred at baseline, at cycle 4 day 1, and at cycle 7 day 1. Germline V gene lookup returns CDR1 SEHNR and CDR2 FQNEAQ (reference sequence). The V end lost 0 bases, the J end lost 5 bases, and 7 bases lay between the germline ends. The CDR3 sequence is 14 residues long. The assay was immunoSEQ multiplex PCR, and TCRdb's table has in-frame clones only and misses some. Seen here are under 100,000 clones, around 85% observed once, and the top ten hold around 2.5%. Only one count was recorded for this clone. The antigen is unknown. This material consisted of CD4+ or CD8+ T cells sorted from blood, taken in a trial of the OX40 agonist ivuxolimab. The source of this sequence is an adult with an advanced solid tumor such as melanoma, head and neck, liver or kidney cancer. The chain has TRBV7-9 and TRBJ1-4; D gene uncertain. DNA of the CDR3: TGTGCCAGCAGCTTAGCTCCCCTAAATGAAAAACTGTTTTTT. Protein sequence: CASSLAPLNEKLFF.